A selection of T cell receptor beta chains follows, all from one sample in a study of T cells in narcolepsy. Libraries were prepared by immunoSEQ multiplex PCR; TCRdb keeps only in-frame clonotypes and omits some of them. The sample has around 33,000 clones, roughly four fifths seen once. Sequenced input: CD45RA- memory CD4+ T cells from PBMCs. The receptors come from a human donor with narcolepsy. CDR3s include the opening cysteine and the closing phenylalanine or tryptophan. Each record gives: J gene, V gene, clone size, CDR3 length, D gene, CDR3 protein, CDR3 DNA. A D gene is named only where the DNA matches it firmly. Only part of the rows carry a size: once, few, many, or a class if the clone is expanded.

TRBJ2-7,TRBV7-2,few,15,TRBD2,CASSLSLAGGYEQYF,TGTGCCAGCAGCTTATCTCTAGCGGGGGGCTACGAGCAGTACTTC
TRBJ2-7,TRBV6-1,few,8,NA,CAPPWQYF,TGTGCCCCCCCGTGGCAGTACTTC
TRBJ2-7,TRBV19,NA,15,NA,CASSVWNRDDYEQYF,TGTGCCAGTAGTGTCTGGAATCGGGACGACTACGAGCAGTACTTC
TRBJ1-5,TRBV2,NA,12,NA,CASSDPRQPQHF,TGTGCCAGCAGTGACCCCAGGCAGCCCCAGCATTTT
TRBJ1-1,TRBV19,few,11,NA,CASRGNTEAFF,TGTGCCAGTAGAGGGAACACTGAAGCTTTCTTT
TRBJ2-1,TRBV18,once,16,TRBD2,CASSPTTSSGYNEQFF,TGTGCCAGCTCACCAACCACGTCTAGCGGATACAATGAGCAGTTCTTC
TRBJ2-2,TRBV29-1,once,14,TRBD1,CSGGAGTGDGELFF,TGCAGCGGTGGGGCCGGGACAGGGGACGGGGAGCTGTTTTTT
TRBJ1-3,TRBV5-1,NA,16,TRBD1,CASSQGAVRSGNTIYF,TGCGCCAGCAGCCAGGGGGCGGTTCGATCTGGAAACACCATATATTTT
TRBJ2-7,TRBV4-2,NA,15,NA,CASSQGGEWSYEQYF,TGTGCCAGCAGCCAAGGGGGTGAATGGTCCTACGAGCAGTACTTC
TRBJ2-1,TRBV7-8,NA,13,NA,CASSSRGTREQFF,TGTGCCAGCAGCTCGAGGGGCACTAGGGAGCAGTTCTTC
TRBJ2-5,TRBV9,NA,18,TRBD2,CASSVAVGGGGLQETQYF,TGTGCCAGCAGCGTAGCCGTAGGCGGCGGGGGGCTGCAAGAGACCCAGTACTTC
TRBJ1-1,TRBV29-1,NA,13,NA,CSAPGPKGTEAFF,TGCAGCGCCCCAGGGCCCAAGGGCACTGAAGCTTTCTTT
TRBJ2-7,TRBV6-1,NA,17,TRBD2,CASRETTSGGSHYEQYF,TGTGCCAGCAGGGAAACTACTAGCGGGGGCTCCCACTACGAGCAGTACTTC
TRBJ2-7,TRBV5-1,NA,18,TRBD2,CASSLAATSGAQSYEQYF,TGCGCCAGCAGCTTGGCGGCGACTAGCGGGGCCCAATCCTACGAGCAGTACTTC
TRBJ2-2,TRBV15,NA,15,NA,CATSRTRSSTGELFF,TGTGCCACCAGCAGAACCCGAAGTAGCACCGGGGAGCTGTTTTTT
TRBJ1-5,TRBV28,NA,16,NA,CASRPSTARSNQPQHF,TGTGCCAGCAGACCCTCGACAGCGAGATCCAATCAGCCCCAGCATTTT